These 22 T cell receptor beta chains share one sample of origin, sequenced in a study of T cells expressing NK-cell markers (dated by TCRdb to between 2020 and 2021). Library method: 5' RACE. The reads were generated on an Illumina HiSeq 2000. TCRdb reprocessed the reads and assigns one entry to each CDR3 protein sequence, leaving out DNA. In this sample's table one finds about 390,000 distinct CDR3 sequences. Roughly 10% of the sample belongs to the ten largest clones. The sequencing sample was made of blood T cells: a sorted CD56 or NKG2C T cell subset, CD4+ or CD8+ T cells, or bulk PBMC T cells (not recorded which). The receptors were sampled from a woman aged 45-60 years in good health. Donor details come from another sample of the same person, matched by shared clones.

This chain links TRBV10-3 with TRBJ1-2; the TCRdb D gene call, TRBD1, has no DNA to confirm it. The germline CDR1 and CDR2 sequences are ENHRY and SYGVKD. This CDR3 is 15 amino acids long. CDR3 amino acids: CAISDFRGPNYGYTF.

This rearrangement joins TRBV4-1 to TRBJ1-1; checking the TCRdb D call of TRBD1 is not possible without DNA. The CDR3 sequence is 15 residues long. The V gene's germline CDR1 is MGHRA and CDR2 YSYEKL. The CDR3 sequence is CASSHQQGSNTEAFF.

The rearrangement links TRBV15 to TRBJ2-4; the TRBD1 assignment by TCRdb is unverifiable without DNA. Germline-derived CDR1 and CDR2 are LNHNV and YYDKDF (reference sequence). The CDR3 loop spans 17 amino acids. CDR3 amino acids: CATSRDRGRGAKNIQYF.

The CDR3 region is CSADPGGLNTEAFF. The rearrangement links TRBV20-1 to TRBJ1-1; TCRdb picks TRBD1, but there is no DNA to check that call. CDR1 and CDR2 from the germline V gene are DFQATT and SNEGSKA (reference sequence). The CDR3 runs 14 residues.

This chain links TRBV5-6 with TRBJ2-2; TCRdb outputs TRBD2, but without DNA this stays unchecked. Per germline, CDR1 SGHDT and CDR2 YYEEEE. This CDR3 is built from 16 residues. The CDR3 region is CASSSLLAGGSGELFF.

The chain uses TRBV12-3 or TRBV12-4 and TRBJ2-2; TCRdb proposes TRBD2, but this gene call is untestable without DNA. The CDR3 is made up of 18 amino acids. CDR3 protein: CASSPSGGRGPATGELFF.

This chain joins TRBV20-1 and TRBJ1-2; TCRdb returns TRBD1, unconfirmable since there is no DNA. Per the germline V gene, CDR1 is DFQATT and CDR2 is SNEGSKA (reference sequence). CDR3 length: 14 amino acids. CDR3 region: CSASGAGLIYGYTF.

The rearrangement links TRBV12-3 or TRBV12-4 to TRBJ2-3; without DNA, the TCRdb call of TRBD2 cannot be checked. The CDR3 runs 14 residues. CDR3 in amino acids: CASGKGRATDTQYF.

The chain recombines TRBV27 with TRBJ2-2; TCRdb picks TRBD1, but there is no DNA to check that call. Germline V gene sequence: CDR1 MNHEY, CDR2 SMNVEV (reference sequence). This CDR3 is 14 amino acids long. This CDR3 reads CASRTGMATGELFF.

The CDR3 spells CASTPTVNTGELFF. This chain uses TRBV6-5 with TRBJ2-2; TCRdb calls TRBD1, which cannot be checked without DNA. The CDR3 covers 14 residues. Germline CDR1 is MNHEY and CDR2 is SVGAGI.

The rearrangement links TRBV30 to TRBJ2-7; the D call of TRBD2 rests on TCRdb alone, since no DNA is present to check it. This CDR3 region has 13 residues. CDR1 GTSNPN and CDR2 SVGIG come from the germline V gene (reference sequence). CDR3 amino acids: CAWSTSGVGEQYF.

V usage is TRBV5-1 and J usage is TRBJ2-1; absent DNA, TCRdb's TRBD1 call cannot be checked. CDR1 and CDR2 from the germline V gene are SGHRS and YFSETQ. The CDR3 sequence is 14 residues long. CDR3 sequence reads: CASSLVGAGNEQFF.

The CDR3 here is CASITTGGGYEQYF. The rearrangement joins TRBV28 to TRBJ2-7; TCRdb indicates TRBD1, and absent DNA this call remains unverified. Looked up from germline, CDR1 is MDHEN and CDR2 is SYDVKM. The CDR3 runs to 14 residues.

The chain couples TRBV4-1 to TRBJ2-3; TCRdb's assignment of TRBD1 cannot be checked, as there is no DNA. The CDR3 extends over 19 amino acids. Looked up from germline, CDR1 is MGHRA and CDR2 is YSYEKL. This CDR3 is CASSQPPGSGSKEADTQYF.

This chain joins TRBV10-3 and TRBJ1-2; the D call of TRBD1 rests on TCRdb alone, since no DNA is present to check it. The CDR3 length is 13 residues. Germline CDR1 reads ENHRY; CDR2 reads SYGVKD. The CDR3 is CAILGQGGYGYTF.

The chain has TRBV12-3 or TRBV12-4 and TRBJ2-1; TCRdb names TRBD2, which stays unverified in the absence of DNA. The CDR3 contains 16 residues. The CDR3 is CASHERFSGSYNEQFF.

The chain joins TRBV20-1 to TRBJ2-1; TCRdb outputs TRBD1, but without DNA this stays unchecked. The CDR3 runs to 13 residues. Germline-derived CDR1 and CDR2 are DFQATT and SNEGSKA (reference sequence). The CDR3 sequence is CSARRGQGNEQFF.

V usage is TRBV29-1 and J usage is TRBJ1-5; TCRdb proposes TRBD1, but this gene call is untestable without DNA. Looked up from germline, CDR1 is SQVTM and CDR2 is ANQGSEA. CDR3 length: 13 residues. This CDR3 is CSAQGGRDQPQHF.

The chain carries TRBV9 and TRBJ2-6; there is no DNA to check the TCRdb D call of TRBD1. The germline V gene encodes CDR1 SGDLS and CDR2 YYNGEE. The CDR3 totals 17 residues. This CDR3 reads CASSAGTGKSGANVLTF.

The chain uses TRBV6-1 and TRBJ2-1. Germline-derived CDR1 and CDR2 are MNHNS and SASEGT. The CDR3 is 11 residues long. The CDR3 sequence: CASALAAEQFF.

The chain links TRBV19 to TRBJ2-2; TCRdb reports TRBD1, a call that lacks DNA to check it against. CDR3 length: 16 residues. Germline V CDR1 and CDR2: LNHDA, SQIVND (reference sequence). The CDR3 loop is CASSFSLGRSTGELFF.

The V gene is TRBV5-6, the J gene TRBJ2-1; the TRBD2 assignment by TCRdb is unverifiable without DNA. CDR1 SGHDT and CDR2 YYEEEE come from the germline V gene. There are 15 residues in the CDR3. The CDR3 sequence is CASSLGLAAHNEQFF.